This passage covers 27 T cell receptor beta chains from one sample sequenced in a study of blood T cells in healthy people across ages. Alongside a J-beta primer mix, a sample-barcoded 5' primer served in a second PCR lasting roughly 7 to 11 cycles. MiXCR was run by TCRdb on the 5' RACE reads, yielding one entry per CDR3 protein. The sample lists hundreds of thousands of distinct CDR3 sequences; 35% to 40% were seen once. The sample was blood. Every receptor here comes from a man aged 18 to 29 in good health.

The V call is TRBV10-3, the J call TRBJ1-3, with a tentative D call TRBD1 (6 bases). Germline V gene lookup returns CDR1 ENHRY and CDR2 SYGVKD. CDR3 size: 17 residues. V lost 3 bases and J 0 bases, leaving 15 bases between the germline ends. The CDR3 is CAISEQTGRYSGNTIYF. The DNA for the CDR3 is TGTGCCATCAGTGAACAGACAGGACGATACTCTGGAAACACCATATATTTT.

The chain links TRBV20-1 to TRBJ1-1; 9 bases map to TRBD1. There are 18 residues in the CDR3. The V segment lost 1 base and the J segment 6 bases; nucleotides outside the gene matches: 18. CDR1 and CDR2 from the germline V gene are DFQATT and SNEGSKA (reference sequence). CDR3 amino acids: CSARAHGRTGVDFAEAFF. CDR3 coding DNA: TGCAGTGCTAGAGCCCACGGGCGGACAGGGGTCGACTTTGCTGAAGCTTTCTTT.

The rearrangement uses TRBV7-2 and TRBJ2-5; the D gene is possibly TRBD2 (6 bases). The better agreement between TRBJ2-7 and the DNA end casts doubt on the J call. The CDR3 length is 15 residues. Germline values: CDR1 SGHTA, CDR2 FQGNSA. The CDR3 sequence is CASSLYPGVGDEQYF. The CDR3 region has the DNA TGTGCCAGCAGCTTATATCCGGGAGTTGGTGACGAGCAGTACTTC.

This clonotype showed up just a few times. The chain recombines TRBV20-1 with TRBJ2-3; D is unclear. V shed 2 bases and J shed 2 bases, with 2 bases lying between them. The CDR3 runs 11 residues. Germline CDR1 reads DFQATT; CDR2 reads SNEGSKA (reference sequence). CDR3 nucleotides: TGCAGTGCTAGAACCACAGATACGCAGTATTTT. It is translated as CSARTTDTQYF.

This clonotype has just a few counts. The chain carries TRBV11-2 and TRBJ2-5; D might be TRBD2 (6 bases). CDR3 length: 14 amino acids. The germline V and J ends were trimmed by 5 bases and 7 bases, with 17 bases remaining between them. The germline V gene encodes CDR1 SGHAT and CDR2 FQNNGV. The CDR3 sequence: CASSNLSPEGTQYF. The CDR3 region has the DNA TGTGCCAGCAGCAATCTATCCCCGGAGGGGACCCAGTACTTC.

The CDR3 DNA follows: TGTGCCAGCAGTACTCTCACAGATACGCAGTATTTT. This translates into CASSTLTDTQYF. This chain uses TRBV12-3 or TRBV12-4 with TRBJ2-3; D is uncertain. The CDR3 has 12 amino acids. The V and J ends lost 5 bases and 2 bases respectively, with 5 bases between them.

This clonotype was observed a few times. This chain uses TRBV7-9 with TRBJ2-4; maybe TRBD1 (8 bases). Germline CDR1 SEHNR, CDR2 FQNEAQ (reference sequence). The length of the CDR3 is 20 residues. V was shortened by 0 bases and J by 2 bases, with 23 bases between the two germline ends. The CDR3 sequence: CASSLAFGAGQGGSKNIQYF. Written as DNA, the CDR3 is TGTGCCAGCAGCTTAGCGTTTGGGGCCGGACAGGGAGGGTCCAAAAACATTCAGTACTTC. The full variable domain, its missing parts supplied by reference TRBV7-9 and TRBJ2-4, is DTGVSQNPRHKITKRGQNVTFRCDPISEHNRLYWYRQTLGQGPEFLTYFQNEAQLEKSRLLSDRFSAERPKGSFSTLEIQRTEQGDSAMYLCASSLAFGAGQGGSKNIQYFGAGTRLSVL.

This clonotype was seen a handful of times. The rearrangement uses TRBV7-3 and TRBJ1-1, with a weak D call TRBD1 (5 bases). Germline V CDR1 and CDR2: SGHTA, FQGTGA. The V end was cut by 2 bases, the J end by 4 bases, with 11 bases between. The CDR3 totals 14 residues. Here the CDR3 reads CASSLGPRVTEAFF. CDR3 sequence (DNA): TGTGCCAGCAGCTTAGGTCCCAGGGTCACTGAAGCTTTCTTT.

The chain combines TRBV5-1 with TRBJ1-1, with 11 positions matching TRBD1. Germline lookup yields CDR1 SGHRS and CDR2 YFSETQ. The junction had 6 bases not matched to a gene; V was cut back by 3 bases and J by 5 bases. This CDR3 is 15 amino acids long. The DNA for the CDR3 is TGCGCCAGCAGCTCATTAGGGACAGGGGGAACTGAAGCTTTCTTT. It is translated as CASSSLGTGGTEAFF.

V and J are TRBV6-5 and TRBJ1-2, with 7 bases fitting TRBD1. V shed 4 bases, J shed 6 bases, and the junction held 11 bases outside the gene matches. Germline V gene sequence: CDR1 MNHEY, CDR2 SVGAGI. There are 15 residues in the CDR3. The CDR3 DNA reads as TGTGCCAGCAGTTTTTTACAGGGGACCCCTCATGGCTACACCTTC. Amino acid sequence: CASSFLQGTPHGYTF.

With respect to this clonotype: This may be a read error: a much more frequent sequence differs by one nucleotide. This sequence joins TRBV7-2 and TRBJ2-7, with a possible D match to TRBD1 (5 bases). The tail of the sequence fits TRBJ2-5 better, so the J call may be wrong. Germline loops: CDR1 SGHTA, CDR2 FQGNSA. The CDR3 spans 16 residues. The CDR3 coding sequence is TGTGCCAGCAGCTTAGTAGGGGCCGATTTAGGGCAGACCCAGTACTTC. It specifies CASSLVGADLGQTQYF.

This rearrangement joins TRBV20-1 to TRBJ2-2; possibly TRBD2 for D (5 bases). V shed 5 bases and J shed 1 base, with 11 bases lying between them. The CDR3 has 14 residues. CDR1 and CDR2 from the germline V gene are DFQATT and SNEGSKA (reference sequence). The CDR3 loop is CSASGVKNTGELFF. The CDR3 DNA reads as TGCAGTGCTTCCGGGGTTAAGAACACCGGGGAGCTGTTTTTT.

This chain connects TRBV20-1 to TRBJ1-4, with D possibly matching TRBD1 (5 bases). V dropped 3 bases and J dropped 5 bases, with 13 bases sitting between them. The germline gives CDR1 DFQATT, CDR2 SNEGSKA (reference sequence). There are 14 residues in the CDR3. The DNA of the CDR3 is TGCAGTGCTAGCAGACAGCTCAGAAATGAAAAACTGTTTTTT. Its protein product is CSASRQLRNEKLFF.

The chain carries TRBV20-1 and TRBJ2-1, with 11 bases lining up with TRBD1. The germline V gene encodes CDR1 DFQATT and CDR2 SNEGSKA (reference sequence). This CDR3 has 15 residues. V dropped 0 bases and J dropped 3; count of bases not matched to a gene: 1. In nucleotides, the CDR3 is TGCAGTGCTAGAGAGGGGACAGGGGGCTACAATGAGCAGTTCTTC. It encodes CSAREGTGGYNEQFF.

The rearrangement links TRBV4-1 to TRBJ2-5; 9 bases are shared with TRBD2. V lost 6 bases, J lost 11 bases, and 16 bases stayed unmatched. CDR1 and CDR2 from the germline V gene are MGHRA and YSYEKL. The CDR3 extends over 15 amino acids. Here the CDR3 reads CASSPAGGVYNEQYF. The CDR3 nucleotides read TGCGCCAGCAGTCCTGCGGGGGGGGTTTACAATGAGCAGTACTTC.

This clonotype was seen more than once but under ten times. This chain connects TRBV7-3 to TRBJ1-2, with unresolved D. Trimming pared 0 bases from V and 7 bases from J, leaving 15 bases between. Germline assignment: CDR1 SGHTA and CDR2 FQGTGA. This CDR3 is built from 15 residues. The CDR3 loop is CASSLTANPESGYTF. The CDR3 DNA sequence: TGTGCCAGCAGCTTAACTGCAAACCCAGAATCTGGCTACACCTTC.

Note on this clonotype: An end of the junction differs from the germline gene, which may be a read error. The V call is TRBV4-3, the J call TRBJ2-1, with TRBD2 identical over 11 bases. The CDR3 runs 14 residues. Germline V gives CDR1 LGHNA, CDR2 YSLEER. The CDR3 is CAGSRSGLAEEQFF. The CDR3 coding sequence is TGCGCCGGCAGCCGATCGGGACTAGCGGAAGAGCAGTTCTTC.

The chain is built from TRBV2 and TRBJ1-4; D gene ambiguous. V lost 8 bases and J 1 base, leaving 8 bases between the germline ends. CDR3 length equals 13 residues. Germline CDR1 reads SNHLY; CDR2 reads FYNNEI. CDR3 coding DNA: TGTGCCAGCGCCGGCCTAACTAATGAAAAACTGTTTTTT. Its protein product is CASAGLTNEKLFF. Supplemented by reference TRBV2 and TRBJ1-4, the full variable domain reads EPEVTQTPSHQVTQMGQEVILRCVPISNHLYFYWYRQILGQKVEFLVSFYNNEISEKSEIFDDQFSVERPDGSNFTLKIRSTKLEDSAMYFCASAGLTNEKLFFGSGTQLSVL.

As to this clonotype: Its ends do not fully match the called genes, so a read error is possible. The V and J genes are TRBV5-5 and TRBJ2-7; a possible D gene is TRBD2 (6 bases). Germline V gene data show CDR1 as SGHKS and CDR2 as YYEKEE (reference sequence). The CDR3 covers 14 residues. The CDR3 spells CVSRRDLSSYEQYF. In DNA, the CDR3 is TGTGTCAGCAGACGGGACTTAAGCTCCTACGAGCAGTACTTC.

This clonotype has more than one count but fewer than ten. CDR3 protein: CASSLAGQAYF. The CDR3 nucleotides are TGTGCCAGCAGTTTAGCGGGACAGGCGTACTTC. The rearrangement links TRBV12-3 or TRBV12-4 to TRBJ2-5; TRBD1 aligns across 8 bases. This CDR3 region has 11 residues. J gave up 13 bases and V 0 bases, and 1 base lay outside the gene matches.

The table lists this clonotype with a few counts. The junction does not match germline at one end; this may be a read error. For the CDR3, the DNA is TGTGCCAGCAGCTCCCGGGACGGAAACTACAAGCAGTACTTC. Translating it yields CASSSRDGNYKQYF. The V call is TRBV7-9, the J call TRBJ2-7; D possibly matches TRBD1 or TRBD2 (5 bases each). The CDR3 sequence is 14 residues long. The germline V gene encodes CDR1 SEHNR and CDR2 FQNEAQ (reference sequence).

The gene calls are TRBV10-3 and TRBJ2-5; TRBD2 matches 13 bases. Looked up from germline, CDR1 is ENHRY and CDR2 is SYGVKD. The J segment lost 11 bases and the V segment lost 4 bases, leaving 13 bases of the junction unmatched. This CDR3 contains 16 residues. CDR3 residues: CAISATGTSGNNEQYF. DNA for the CDR3: TGTGCCATCAGTGCTACCGGGACTAGCGGGAACAATGAGCAGTACTTC.

This clonotype was detected a few times. The chain has TRBV7-2 and TRBJ2-3; D gene unclear. CDR3 size: 13 residues. V shed 5 bases and J shed 4 bases, with 10 bases lying between them. Per germline, CDR1 SGHTA and CDR2 FQGNSA. The CDR3 DNA reads TGTGCCAGCAGCCCGGAACCCCCAGATACGCAGTATTTT. This codes for CASSPEPPDTQYF.

In its sample, this clonotype was seen a few times. The gene calls are TRBV12-3 or TRBV12-4 and TRBJ2-7; weak D call: TRBD2 (6 bases). Between the trimmed V and J ends, which lost 5 bases and 3 bases, there was a span of 17 bases. The CDR3 loop spans 15 amino acids. The CDR3 loop is CASSRGGTEFYEQYF. The CDR3 nucleotides are TGTGCCAGCAGTAGGGGCGGGACTGAGTTCTACGAGCAGTACTTC.

The J gene is TRBJ2-4, the V gene TRBV25-1, with 9 bases lining up with TRBD1. The V gene end was trimmed by 3 bases and the J gene end by 3 bases; junction bases not matched to a gene: 15. Germline V gene lookup returns CDR1 MGHDK and CDR2 SYGVNS. The CDR3 loop spans 19 amino acids. The CDR3 sequence: CASSDDRDRVVLSKNIQYF. Here the CDR3 DNA reads TGTGCCAGCAGTGACGACCGGGACAGGGTCGTACTTAGCAAAAACATTCAGTACTTC.

V and J are TRBV4-2 and TRBJ2-1, with 8 bases identical to TRBD2. The V segment lost 11 bases and the J segment 5 bases; nucleotides outside the gene matches: 14. The CDR3 is made up of 15 amino acids. The germline V gene has CDR1 LGHNA and CDR2 YNFKEQ. The CDR3 region has the DNA TGTGCCGTACTAACCGGGACTAGGGGGAACAATGAGCAGTTCTTC. Translating gives CAVLTGTRGNNEQFF.

The V gene is TRBV18, the J gene TRBJ1-6; D is ambiguous. Germline V gene data show CDR1 as KGHSH and CDR2 as LQKENI. The CDR3 spans 13 residues. The V end was cut by 6 bases, the J end by 5 bases, with 8 bases between. The CDR3 nucleotides read TGTGCCAGCTCCCTACGAAATAATTCACCCCTCCACTTT. Its protein product is CASSLRNNSPLHF. Complete variable domain (other parts from reference TRBV18 and TRBJ1-6): NAGVMQNPRHLVRRRGQEARLRCSPMKGHSHVYWYRQLPEEGLKFMVYLQKENIIDESGMPKERFSAEFPKEGPSILRIQQVVRGDSAAYFCASSLRNNSPLHFGNGTRLTVT.